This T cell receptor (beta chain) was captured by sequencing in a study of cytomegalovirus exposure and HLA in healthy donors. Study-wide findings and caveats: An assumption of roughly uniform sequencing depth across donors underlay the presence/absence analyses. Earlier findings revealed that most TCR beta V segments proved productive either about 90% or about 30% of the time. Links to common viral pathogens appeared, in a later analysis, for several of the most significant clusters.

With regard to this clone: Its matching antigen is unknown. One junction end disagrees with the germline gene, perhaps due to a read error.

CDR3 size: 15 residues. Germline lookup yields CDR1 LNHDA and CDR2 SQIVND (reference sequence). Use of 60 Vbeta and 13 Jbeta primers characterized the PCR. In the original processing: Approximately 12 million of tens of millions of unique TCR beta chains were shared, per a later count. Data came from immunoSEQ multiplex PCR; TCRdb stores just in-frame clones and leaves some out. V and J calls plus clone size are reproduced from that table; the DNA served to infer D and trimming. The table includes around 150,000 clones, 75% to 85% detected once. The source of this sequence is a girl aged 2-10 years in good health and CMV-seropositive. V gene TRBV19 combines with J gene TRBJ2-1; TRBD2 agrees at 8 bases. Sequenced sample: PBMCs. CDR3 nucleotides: TGTGCCAGTAGAATAGCGGGATCGTCCTACAATGAGCAGTTCTTC. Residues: CASRIAGSSYNEQFF.